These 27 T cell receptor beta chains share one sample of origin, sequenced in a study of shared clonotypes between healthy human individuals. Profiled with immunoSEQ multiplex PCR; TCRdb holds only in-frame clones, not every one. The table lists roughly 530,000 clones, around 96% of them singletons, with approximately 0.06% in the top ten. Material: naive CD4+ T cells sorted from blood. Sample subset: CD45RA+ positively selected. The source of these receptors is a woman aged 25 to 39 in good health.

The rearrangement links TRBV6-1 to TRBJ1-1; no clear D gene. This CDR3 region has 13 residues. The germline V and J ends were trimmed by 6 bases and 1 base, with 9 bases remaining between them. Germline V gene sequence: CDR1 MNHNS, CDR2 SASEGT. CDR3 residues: CASRITENTEAFF. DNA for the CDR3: TGTGCCAGCAGGATAACAGAGAACACTGAAGCTTTCTTT.

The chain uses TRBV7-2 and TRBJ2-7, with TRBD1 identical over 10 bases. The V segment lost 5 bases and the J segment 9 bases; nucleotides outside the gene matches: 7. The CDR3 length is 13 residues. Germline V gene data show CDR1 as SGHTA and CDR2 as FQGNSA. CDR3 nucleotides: TGTGCCAGCAGCGACAGGGGGCTTAGCGGGCAGTACTTC. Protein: CASSDRGLSGQYF.

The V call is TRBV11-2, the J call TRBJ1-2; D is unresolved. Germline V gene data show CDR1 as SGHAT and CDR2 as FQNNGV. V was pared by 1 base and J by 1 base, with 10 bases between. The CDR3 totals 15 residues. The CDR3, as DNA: TGTGCCAGCAGCTTAGGATGGCAGCTTAACTATGGCTACACCTTC. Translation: CASSLGWQLNYGYTF. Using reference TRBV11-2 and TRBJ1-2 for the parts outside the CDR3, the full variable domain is EAGVAQSPRYKIIEKRQSVAFWCNPISGHATLYWYQQILGQGPKLLIQFQNNGVVDDSQLPKDRFSAERLKGVDSTLKIQPAKLEDSAVYLCASSLGWQLNYGYTFGSGTRLTVV.

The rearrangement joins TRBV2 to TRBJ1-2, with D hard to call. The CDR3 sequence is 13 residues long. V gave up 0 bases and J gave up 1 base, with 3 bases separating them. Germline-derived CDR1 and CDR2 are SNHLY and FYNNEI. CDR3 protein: CASSEALNYGYTF. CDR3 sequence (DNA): TGTGCCAGCAGTGAAGCTCTTAACTATGGCTACACCTTC. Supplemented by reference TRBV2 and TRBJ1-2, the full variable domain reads EPEVTQTPSHQVTQMGQEVILRCVPISNHLYFYWYRQILGQKVEFLVSFYNNEISEKSEIFDDQFSVERPDGSNFTLKIRSTKLEDSAMYFCASSEALNYGYTFGSGTRLTVV.

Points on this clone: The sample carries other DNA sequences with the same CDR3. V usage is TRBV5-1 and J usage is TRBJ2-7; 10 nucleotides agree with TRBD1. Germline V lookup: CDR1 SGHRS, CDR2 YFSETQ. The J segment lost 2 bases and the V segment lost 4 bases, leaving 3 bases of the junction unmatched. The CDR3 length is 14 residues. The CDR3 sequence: CASSPGTGAYEQYF. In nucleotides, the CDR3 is TGCGCCAGCAGCCCCGGGACAGGGGCCTACGAGCAGTACTTC.

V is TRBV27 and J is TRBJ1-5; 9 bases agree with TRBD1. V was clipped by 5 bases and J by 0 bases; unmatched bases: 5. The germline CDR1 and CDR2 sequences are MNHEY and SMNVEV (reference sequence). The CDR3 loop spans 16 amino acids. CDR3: CASSMTGGTSNQPQHF. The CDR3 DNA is TGTGCCAGCAGTATGACAGGGGGGACTAGCAATCAGCCCCAGCATTTT.

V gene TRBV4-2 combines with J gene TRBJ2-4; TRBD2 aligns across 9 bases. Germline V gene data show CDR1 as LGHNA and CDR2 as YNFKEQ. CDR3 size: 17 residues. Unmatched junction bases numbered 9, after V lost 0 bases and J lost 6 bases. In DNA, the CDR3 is TGTGCCAGCAGCCAAGAGGGGGAGCGGGAGGCCCGAAACATTCAGTACTTC. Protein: CASSQEGEREARNIQYF.

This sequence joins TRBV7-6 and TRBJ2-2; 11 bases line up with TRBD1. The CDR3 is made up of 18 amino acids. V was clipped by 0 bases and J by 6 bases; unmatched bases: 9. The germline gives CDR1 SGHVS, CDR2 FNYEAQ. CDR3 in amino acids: CASSLAYPGQGVSGELFF. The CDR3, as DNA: TGTGCCAGCAGCTTAGCGTATCCGGGACAGGGGGTTTCCGGGGAGCTGTTTTTT.

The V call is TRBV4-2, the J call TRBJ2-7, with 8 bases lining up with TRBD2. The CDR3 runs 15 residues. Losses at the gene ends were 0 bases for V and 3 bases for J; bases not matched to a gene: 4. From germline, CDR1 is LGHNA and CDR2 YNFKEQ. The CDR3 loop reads CASSQDLSGSYEQYF. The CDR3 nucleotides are TGTGCCAGCAGCCAAGATCTGAGCGGGAGCTACGAGCAGTACTTC.

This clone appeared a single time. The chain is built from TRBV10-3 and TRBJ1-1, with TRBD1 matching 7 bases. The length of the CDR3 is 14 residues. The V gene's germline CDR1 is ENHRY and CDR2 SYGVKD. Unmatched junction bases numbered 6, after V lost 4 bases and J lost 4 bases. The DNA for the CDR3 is TGTGCCATCAGTGGCGGACAGGTAACCACTGAAGCTTTCTTT. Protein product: CAISGGQVTTEAFF.

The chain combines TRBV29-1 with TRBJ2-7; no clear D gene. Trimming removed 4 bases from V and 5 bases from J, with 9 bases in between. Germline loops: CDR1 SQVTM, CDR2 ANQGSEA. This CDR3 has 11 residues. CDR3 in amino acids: CSVGAFHEQYF. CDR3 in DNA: TGCAGCGTTGGCGCGTTCCACGAGCAGTACTTC.

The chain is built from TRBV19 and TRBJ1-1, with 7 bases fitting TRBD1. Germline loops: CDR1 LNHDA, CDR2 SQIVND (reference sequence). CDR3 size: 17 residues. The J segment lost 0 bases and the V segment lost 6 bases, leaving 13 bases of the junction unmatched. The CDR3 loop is CASRPTGFFVVNTEAFF. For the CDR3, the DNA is TGTGCCAGTAGGCCGACAGGGTTTTTCGTGGTGAACACTGAAGCTTTCTTT.

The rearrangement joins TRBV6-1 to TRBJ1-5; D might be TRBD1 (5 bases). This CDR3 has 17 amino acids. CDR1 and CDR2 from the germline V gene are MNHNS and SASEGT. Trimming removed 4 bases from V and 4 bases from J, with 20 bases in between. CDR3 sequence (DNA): TGTGCCAGCAGTGTCAGGACCCTTCTTCCAGGGAATCAGCCCCAGCATTTT. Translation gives CASSVRTLLPGNQPQHF.

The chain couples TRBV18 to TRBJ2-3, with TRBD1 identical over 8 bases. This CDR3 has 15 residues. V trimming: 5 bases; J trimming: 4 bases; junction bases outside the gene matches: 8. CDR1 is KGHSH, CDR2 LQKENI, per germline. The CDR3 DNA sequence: TGTGCCAGCTCATCTCTGGGGACAGGAGCAGATACGCAGTATTTT. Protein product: CASSSLGTGADTQYF.

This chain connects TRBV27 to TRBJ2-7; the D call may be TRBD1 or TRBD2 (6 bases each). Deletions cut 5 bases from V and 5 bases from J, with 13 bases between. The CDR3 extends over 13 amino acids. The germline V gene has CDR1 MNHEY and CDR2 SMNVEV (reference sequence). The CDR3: CASSKTGRNEQYF. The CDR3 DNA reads TGTGCCAGCAGTAAAACAGGGAGGAACGAGCAGTACTTC.

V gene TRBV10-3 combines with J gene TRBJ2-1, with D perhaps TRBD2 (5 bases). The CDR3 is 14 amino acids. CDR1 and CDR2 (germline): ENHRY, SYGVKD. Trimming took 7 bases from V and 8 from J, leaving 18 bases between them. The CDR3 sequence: CAIKNQYGNDEQFF. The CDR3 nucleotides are TGTGCCATCAAGAATCAATACGGGAACGATGAGCAGTTCTTC.

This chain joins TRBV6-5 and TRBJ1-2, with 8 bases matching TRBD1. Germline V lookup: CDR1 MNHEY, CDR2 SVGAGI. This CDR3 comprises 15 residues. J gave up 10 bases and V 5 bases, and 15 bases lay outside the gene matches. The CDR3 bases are TGTGCCAGCAGTACCTACAGGGGGACCCGGTCAAACTACACCTTC. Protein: CASSTYRGTRSNYTF.

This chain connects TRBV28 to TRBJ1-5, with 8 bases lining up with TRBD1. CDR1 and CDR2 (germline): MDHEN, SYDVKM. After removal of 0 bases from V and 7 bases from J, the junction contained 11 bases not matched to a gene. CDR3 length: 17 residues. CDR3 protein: CASSLWPDRESGQPQHF. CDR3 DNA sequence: TGTGCCAGCAGTTTATGGCCGGACAGGGAGTCAGGACAGCCCCAGCATTTT.

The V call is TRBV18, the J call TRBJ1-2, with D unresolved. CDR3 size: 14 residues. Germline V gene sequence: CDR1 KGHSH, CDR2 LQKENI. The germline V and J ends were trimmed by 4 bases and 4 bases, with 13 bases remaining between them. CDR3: CASSRPGPAYGYTF. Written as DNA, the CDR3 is TGTGCCAGCTCACGTCCCGGGCCCGCCTATGGCTACACCTTC.

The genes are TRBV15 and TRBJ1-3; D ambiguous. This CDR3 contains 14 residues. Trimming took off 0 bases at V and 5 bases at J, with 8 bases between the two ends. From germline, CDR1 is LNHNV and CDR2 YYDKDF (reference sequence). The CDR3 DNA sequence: TGTGCCACCAGCAGAGACCCAAAGAGAAACACCATATATTTT. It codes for CATSRDPKRNTIYF.

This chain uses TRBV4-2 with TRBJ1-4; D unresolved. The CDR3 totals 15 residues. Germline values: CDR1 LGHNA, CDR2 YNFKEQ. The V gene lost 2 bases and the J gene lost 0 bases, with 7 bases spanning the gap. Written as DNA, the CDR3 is TGTGCCAGCAGCCAACCGGGTACAACTAATGAAAAACTGTTTTTT. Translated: CASSQPGTTNEKLFF.

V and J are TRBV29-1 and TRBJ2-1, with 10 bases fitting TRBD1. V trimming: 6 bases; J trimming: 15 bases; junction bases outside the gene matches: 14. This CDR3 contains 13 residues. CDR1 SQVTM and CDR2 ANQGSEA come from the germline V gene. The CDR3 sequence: CSVAPGQGLQGFF. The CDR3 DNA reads TGCAGCGTCGCACCGGGACAGGGGCTACAGGGGTTCTTC.

CDR3 coding DNA: TGTGCCAGCAGCTCAGGGTGGCAGGGTGGAAACACCATATATTTT. Encoded protein: CASSSGWQGGNTIYF. This chain joins TRBV11-2 and TRBJ1-3, with D possibly matching TRBD1 (5 bases). Germline V gene lookup returns CDR1 SGHAT and CDR2 FQNNGV. The CDR3 sequence is 15 residues long. The germline V and J ends were trimmed by 4 bases and 3 bases, with 13 bases remaining between them.

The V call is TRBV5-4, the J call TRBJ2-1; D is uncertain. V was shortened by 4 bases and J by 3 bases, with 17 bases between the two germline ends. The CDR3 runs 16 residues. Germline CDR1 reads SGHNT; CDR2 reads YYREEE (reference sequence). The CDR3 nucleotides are TGTGCCAGCAGCCCCGCAGAAGACTTGAACTACAATGAGCAGTTCTTC. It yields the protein CASSPAEDLNYNEQFF.

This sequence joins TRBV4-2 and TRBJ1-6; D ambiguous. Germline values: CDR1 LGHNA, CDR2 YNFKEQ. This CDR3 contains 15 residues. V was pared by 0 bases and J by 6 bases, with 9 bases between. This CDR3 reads CASSQDIPPNSPLHF. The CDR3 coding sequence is TGTGCCAGCAGCCAAGACATCCCTCCTAATTCACCCCTCCACTTT.

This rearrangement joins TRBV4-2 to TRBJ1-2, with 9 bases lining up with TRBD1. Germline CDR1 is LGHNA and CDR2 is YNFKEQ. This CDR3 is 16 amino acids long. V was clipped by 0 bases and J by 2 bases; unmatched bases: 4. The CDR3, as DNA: TGTGCCAGCAGCCAAGACGACAGGGGGAGCAACTATGGCTACACCTTC. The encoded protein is CASSQDDRGSNYGYTF.

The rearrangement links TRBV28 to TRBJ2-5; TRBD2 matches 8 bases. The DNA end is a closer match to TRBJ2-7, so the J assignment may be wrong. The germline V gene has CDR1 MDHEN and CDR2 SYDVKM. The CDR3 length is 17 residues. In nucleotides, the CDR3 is TGTGCCAGCAAGATCGCGGGAGGAAAACGTCAAGGCCACGAGCAGTACTTC. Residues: CASKIAGGKRQGHEQYF.